A selection of T cell receptor beta chains follows, all from one sample in a study of blood T cell repertoires in COVID-19. Sequenced by immunoSEQ multiplex PCR; TCRdb stores in-frame clones only, minus some. The data contain more than 150,000 clones, about four fifths of them singletons. The sequenced material came from peripheral blood. The receptors derive from an elderly woman with acute or convalescent COVID-19. The CDR3 runs from the conserved cysteine through the conserved F or W. D genes are given only for firm matches. The size field is filled for only some rows; it gives once, few, many or a size class.

J gene: TRBJ2-3; D gene: TRBD2; clone size: NA; V gene: TRBV7-3; CDR3 DNA: TGTGCCAGCAGCTTAACGTCCCTAGCGGGAGATACGCAGTATTTT; CDR3 protein: CASSLTSLAGDTQYF
J gene: TRBJ1-6; D gene: TRBD1; clone size: few; V gene: TRBV12-5; CDR3 DNA: TGTGCTAGTGGTTTGGTAAGGGGACAGGGGTATGCCCGTAAGGATTCACCCCTCCACTTT; CDR3 protein: CASGLVRGQGYARKDSPLHF
J gene: TRBJ2-3; D gene: NA; clone size: NA; V gene: TRBV7-7; CDR3 DNA: TGTGCTAGCAGCTTAGGCAGAGATACGCAGTATTTT; CDR3 protein: CASSLGRDTQYF
J gene: TRBJ2-2; D gene: NA; clone size: NA; V gene: TRBV5-1; CDR3 DNA: TGCGCCAGCAGTACGGGACATACGAACACCGGGGAGCTGTTTTTT; CDR3 protein: CASSTGHTNTGELFF
J gene: TRBJ2-5; D gene: TRBD2; clone size: NA; V gene: TRBV3-1/TRBV3-2; CDR3 DNA: TGTGCCAGCAGCCCAAGGAGAGGGGCACTAGCGGGAGTGGGAGAGACCCAGTACTTC; CDR3 protein: CASSPRRGALAGVGETQYF
J gene: TRBJ1-2; D gene: TRBD1; clone size: NA; V gene: TRBV28; CDR3 DNA: TGTGCCAGCAGACCTCAGGGGGCGGGCGGCTACACCTTC; CDR3 protein: CASRPQGAGGYTF
J gene: TRBJ1-4; D gene: NA; clone size: few; V gene: TRBV21-1; CDR3 DNA: TGTGCCAGCAGCAAAGCGCTAGGGACAGGGGATAATGAAAAACTGTTTTTT; CDR3 protein: CASSKALGTGDNEKLFF
J gene: TRBJ2-5; D gene: NA; clone size: many; V gene: TRBV7-2; CDR3 DNA: TGTGCCAGCAGCACATGGGAGACCCAGTACTTC; CDR3 protein: CASSTWETQYF
J gene: TRBJ2-5; D gene: TRBD2; clone size: NA; V gene: TRBV5-1; CDR3 DNA: TGCGCCAGCAGCTTGGAGGGTAGCGGGAGCCCGGAGACCCAGTACTTC; CDR3 protein: CASSLEGSGSPETQYF
J gene: TRBJ1-2; D gene: TRBD1; clone size: NA; V gene: TRBV5-1; CDR3 DNA: TGCGCCAGCAGCTTGAGGGACAGGCGCGAGGGCTACACCTTC; CDR3 protein: CASSLRDRREGYTF
J gene: TRBJ2-1; D gene: TRBD2; clone size: few; V gene: TRBV5-1; CDR3 DNA: TGCGCCAGCAGCATCGGACTAGCGGGGGTGTATGAGCAGTTCTTC; CDR3 protein: CASSIGLAGVYEQFF
J gene: TRBJ2-5; D gene: TRBD2; clone size: NA; V gene: TRBV24-1; CDR3 DNA: TGTGCCACCAGTGAACCTAGCGGGAGGACCCAAGAGACCCAGTACTTC; CDR3 protein: CATSEPSGRTQETQYF
J gene: TRBJ1-2; D gene: TRBD1; clone size: NA; V gene: TRBV6-4; CDR3 DNA: TGTGCCAGCTGGGGGACAGGGGGCGCCGGCTATGGCTACACCTTC; CDR3 protein: CASWGTGGAGYGYTF
J gene: TRBJ1-1; D gene: NA; clone size: NA; V gene: TRBV6-5; CDR3 DNA: TGTGCCAGCAGTAGGCTCAGGGAGGATACTGAAGCTTTCTTT; CDR3 protein: CASSRLREDTEAFF
J gene: TRBJ2-7; D gene: TRBD1; clone size: few; V gene: TRBV19; CDR3 DNA: TGTGCCAGTAGTCCCTCCTCGACAGGGACCCAAGAGCAGTACTTC; CDR3 protein: CASSPSSTGTQEQYF
J gene: TRBJ1-4; D gene: NA; clone size: NA; V gene: TRBV5-1; CDR3 DNA: TGCGCCAGCAGCTTGGGGGGGCAAGAAAAACTGTTTTTT; CDR3 protein: CASSLGGQEKLFF
J gene: TRBJ1-5; D gene: NA; clone size: NA; V gene: TRBV6-5; CDR3 DNA: TGTGCCAGCAGTTACGGGAGGGGACAGCCCCAGCATTTT; CDR3 protein: CASSYGRGQPQHF
J gene: TRBJ1-6; D gene: TRBD1; clone size: many; V gene: TRBV28; CDR3 DNA: TGTGCCAGCAGCTCTTCCGGGACAGGGTATTCACCCCTCCACTTT; CDR3 protein: CASSSSGTGYSPLHF
J gene: TRBJ2-1; D gene: NA; clone size: NA; V gene: TRBV27; CDR3 DNA: TGTGCCAGCAGTCCCGTTCCCCCAGGCAGTGAGCAGTTCTTC; CDR3 protein: CASSPVPPGSEQFF
J gene: TRBJ2-7; D gene: TRBD2; clone size: NA; V gene: TRBV10-1; CDR3 DNA: TGCGCCAGCAGCGCGGGACTAGTTCTGGGCTACGAGCAGTACTTC; CDR3 protein: CASSAGLVLGYEQYF
J gene: TRBJ2-7; D gene: NA; clone size: NA; V gene: TRBV5-1; CDR3 DNA: TGCGCCAGCAGCTTACCTAGCCTTACCTACGAGCAGTACTTC; CDR3 protein: CASSLPSLTYEQYF
J gene: TRBJ2-1; D gene: TRBD2; clone size: NA; V gene: TRBV3-1/TRBV3-2; CDR3 DNA: TGTGCCAGCAGCCTATCGGGAGCGGGGTCCTACAATGAGCAGTTCTTC; CDR3 protein: CASSLSGAGSYNEQFF
J gene: TRBJ1-5; D gene: NA; clone size: NA; V gene: TRBV12-3/TRBV12-4; CDR3 DNA: TGTGCCAGCAGGACACCCAATCAGCCCCAGCATTTT; CDR3 protein: CASRTPNQPQHF
J gene: TRBJ2-1; D gene: NA; clone size: NA; V gene: TRBV5-5; CDR3 DNA: TGTGCCAGCAGCTTGGAACGGGTCGGAGGATCTAAGCAGTTCTTC; CDR3 protein: CASSLERVGGSKQFF
J gene: TRBJ1-2; D gene: NA; clone size: NA; V gene: TRBV3-1/TRBV3-2; CDR3 DNA: TGTGCCAGCAGCCAACTCCTCACAGGGACGGGAGGCTACACCTTC; CDR3 protein: CASSQLLTGTGGYTF
J gene: TRBJ1-5; D gene: TRBD1; clone size: NA; V gene: TRBV6-6; CDR3 DNA: TGTGCCAGCAGTCCAGGACAGGGAGGACAGCCCCAGCATTTT; CDR3 protein: CASSPGQGGQPQHF
J gene: TRBJ2-7; D gene: TRBD2; clone size: NA; V gene: TRBV10-1; CDR3 DNA: TGCGCCAGCAGGTTGCCGGGACTAGCTGCTAAGAGCGCCTACGAGCAGTACTTC; CDR3 protein: CASRLPGLAAKSAYEQYF
J gene: TRBJ2-1; D gene: NA; clone size: NA; V gene: TRBV27; CDR3 DNA: TGTGCCAGCAGCCCTACTAGCACAACCTCCTACAATGAGCAGTTCTTC; CDR3 protein: CASSPTSTTSYNEQFF
J gene: TRBJ2-1; D gene: NA; clone size: once; V gene: TRBV5-1; CDR3 DNA: TGCGCCAGCAGCTTGGCCGAGGGATATGAGCAGTTCTTC; CDR3 protein: CASSLAEGYEQFF
J gene: TRBJ1-6; D gene: TRBD1; clone size: NA; V gene: TRBV5-6; CDR3 DNA: TGTGCCAGCAGCGCTTGGACAGGGGTCAATTCACCCCTCCACTTT; CDR3 protein: CASSAWTGVNSPLHF
J gene: TRBJ1-1; D gene: NA; clone size: NA; V gene: TRBV14; CDR3 DNA: TGTGCCAGCAGCCAAGATATAGGAGGTACGGATACTGAAGCTTTCTTT; CDR3 protein: CASSQDIGGTDTEAFF
J gene: TRBJ1-4; D gene: NA; clone size: NA; V gene: TRBV6-1; CDR3 DNA: TGTGCCAGCAGTGAATGGGGGCAGGTTAATGAAAAACTGTTTTTT; CDR3 protein: CASSEWGQVNEKLFF
J gene: TRBJ2-3; D gene: TRBD2; clone size: NA; V gene: TRBV5-1; CDR3 DNA: TGCGCCAGCAGGGGTTGGTCTAGCGGAACCACAGATACGCAGTATTTT; CDR3 protein: CASRGWSSGTTDTQYF
J gene: TRBJ1-2; D gene: NA; clone size: NA; V gene: TRBV19; CDR3 DNA: TGTGCCAGTAGTATACTGGGGCTCGGCTATGGCTACACCTTC; CDR3 protein: CASSILGLGYGYTF
J gene: TRBJ1-1; D gene: NA; clone size: NA; V gene: TRBV7-9; CDR3 DNA: TGTGCCAGCAGCCTGCACTGGACAAGCCACGTTGAAGCTTTCTTT; CDR3 protein: CASSLHWTSHVEAFF
J gene: TRBJ1-5; D gene: NA; clone size: NA; V gene: TRBV30; CDR3 DNA: TGTGCCTGGACCCCCACTACGGCCGTTTATCAGCCCCAGCATTTT; CDR3 protein: CAWTPTTAVYQPQHF
J gene: TRBJ1-4; D gene: NA; clone size: NA; V gene: TRBV30; CDR3 DNA: TGTGCCTGGAGTGTGGACAGACCTAATGAAAAACTGTTTTTT; CDR3 protein: CAWSVDRPNEKLFF
J gene: TRBJ2-2; D gene: TRBD2; clone size: NA; V gene: TRBV6-6; CDR3 DNA: TGTGCCAGCAGCTCCTTAGCGGGAGGGGACACCGGGGAGCTGTTTTTT; CDR3 protein: CASSSLAGGDTGELFF
J gene: TRBJ1-2; D gene: TRBD1; clone size: NA; V gene: TRBV19; CDR3 DNA: TGTGCCAGTAGTCCTGGGACAGGGGCAGGTGGCTACACCTTC; CDR3 protein: CASSPGTGAGGYTF
J gene: TRBJ2-7; D gene: TRBD2; clone size: few; V gene: TRBV10-2; CDR3 DNA: TGCGCCAGCAGCGAATTGACTGGGAGGGGCGCCTACGAGCAGTACTTC; CDR3 protein: CASSELTGRGAYEQYF